The rows below give T cell receptor beta chains drawn from one sample of a study of T-cell memory formation after mild COVID-19. MiXCR, applied by TCRdb to the 5' RACE reads, yields one record per CDR3 protein. The table has about 400,000 distinct CDR3 sequences, approximately 15% seen once. Specimen: PBMCs or a T cell subset sorted from them (not recorded which). The receptors here all came from a man between 18 and 29 years old who had mild COVID-19 (a few samples of this study predate the infection). Cell type and time point are not known. CDR3s include the opening cysteine and the closing phenylalanine or tryptophan. D genes are given only for firm matches. Size tells how often a clone was seen (once, few, many) or the class of an expanded clone, and some rows leave it out.

j_call,clone_size,v_call,d_call,cdr3_aa,cdr3_nt
TRBJ2-7,.,TRBV12-3/TRBV12-4,TRBD2,CASGAGAYEQYF,TGTGCCAGCGGGGCGGGGGCCTACGAGCAGTACTTC
TRBJ2-1,many,TRBV4-2,.,CASSRAGSYNEQFF,TGTGCCAGCAGCCGAGCGGGTTCCTACAATGAGCAGTTCTTC
TRBJ2-5,few,TRBV20-1,.,CSARTGGLETQYF,TGCAGTGCTAGAACGGGGGGCCTGGAGACCCAGTACTTC
TRBJ2-1,few,TRBV11-2,.,CASSPRGVTDEQFF,TGTGCCAGCAGCCCTCGAGGAGTTACCGATGAGCAGTTCTTC
TRBJ2-4,many,TRBV20-1,TRBD1,CSARGTGGGNIQYF,TGCAGTGCTAGAGGGACAGGGGGCGGTAACATTCAGTACTTC
TRBJ2-2,.,TRBV5-1,.,CASSLQSTGELFF,TGCGCCAGCAGCCTACAATCCACCGGGGAGCTGTTTTTT
TRBJ2-5,many,TRBV7-2,TRBD1,CASSRQGAQETQYF,TGTGCCAGCAGCCGACAGGGGGCTCAAGAGACCCAGTACTTC
TRBJ1-5,.,TRBV4-1,.,CASSHHLGQPQHF,TGCGCCAGCAGCCATCACCTGGGACAGCCCCAGCATTTT
TRBJ2-3,once,TRBV20-1,.,CSARDPSQGADTQYF,TGCAGTGCTAGAGATCCCAGCCAGGGAGCAGATACGCAGTATTTT
TRBJ1-4,few,TRBV20-1,.,CSAGGTATNEKLFF,TGCAGTGCTGGGGGGACGGCAACTAATGAAAAACTGTTTTTT
TRBJ2-5,few,TRBV5-1,.,CASTTQGYQETQYF,TGCGCCAGCACCACTCAGGGGTACCAAGAGACCCAGTACTTC
TRBJ2-5,few,TRBV7-2,TRBD2,CASSTRSSGAPGTQYF,TGTGCCAGCAGCACCCGTTCTAGCGGGGCTCCGGGGACCCAGTACTTC
TRBJ2-5,few,TRBV7-3,TRBD1,CASRSTGGGETQYF,TGTGCCAGCAGGTCCACAGGGGGAGGAGAGACCCAGTACTTC
TRBJ1-5,.,TRBV20-1,.,CSAPDLNSDQPQHF,TGCAGTGCCCCGGACCTCAATTCGGATCAGCCCCAGCATTTT
TRBJ2-4,many,TRBV4-3,.,CASSHGTPAKNIQYF,TGCGCCAGCAGCCACGGGACCCCGGCCAAAAACATTCAGTACTTC
TRBJ1-5,.,TRBV9,.,CASSVATAQPQHF,TGTGCCAGCAGCGTAGCCACGGCGCAGCCCCAGCATTTT
TRBJ2-3,many,TRBV5-1,.,CASSPGQNTQYF,TGCGCCAGCAGTCCTGGACAGAATACGCAGTATTTT
TRBJ1-2,.,TRBV3-1,TRBD1,CASSPQGHLYGYTF,TGTGCCAGCAGCCCACAGGGGCACCTATATGGCTACACCTTC
TRBJ1-2,.,TRBV4-1,TRBD1,CASSQGGQGRRANYGYTF,TGCGCCAGCAGCCAAGGAGGACAGGGGAGACGAGCTAACTATGGCTACACCTTC
TRBJ2-3,few,TRBV4-2,TRBD1,CASSQDQDRVKDTQYF,TGTGCCAGCAGCCAAGATCAGGACAGGGTCAAGGATACGCAGTATTTT
TRBJ2-5,few,TRBV7-2,.,CASSLGLGPRYQETQYF,TGTGCCAGCAGCTTAGGACTAGGCCCCAGGTACCAAGAGACCCAGTACTTC
TRBJ1-1,.,TRBV6-5,.,CATLLGNTEAFF,TGTGCCACTCTCCTGGGGAACACTGAAGCTTTCTTT